These 8 T cell receptor beta chains share one sample of origin, sequenced in a study of CD8 T cells in ankylosing spondylitis. TCRdb re-called the 5' RACE reads with MiXCR, one entry per CDR3 protein. The table lists about 240,000 distinct CDR3 sequences, over 8.5% of them singletons. Sequenced sample: blood, either unsorted or a sorted T cell fraction (not recorded which). The receptors were sampled from a male donor with ankylosing spondylitis or in good health (not recorded which).

This clonotype occurred many times. The chain employs TRBV29-1 and TRBJ2-1; TRBD1 matches 7 bases. The V gene end was trimmed by 8 bases and the J gene end by 2 bases; junction bases not matched to a gene: 6. The CDR3 totals 13 residues. In germline, CDR1 is SQVTM, CDR2 ANQGSEA. This chain's CDR3 is CSSDRVAYNEQFF. CDR3 bases: TGCAGCTCAGACAGGGTCGCCTACAATGAGCAGTTCTTC.

This clonotype was seen many times. This chain links TRBV20-1 with TRBJ1-5; D is possibly TRBD1 (6 bases). Trimming shortened V by 0 bases and J by 6 bases, and 12 bases separated the two germline ends. The CDR3 is 14 amino acids. CDR1 and CDR2 (germline): DFQATT, SNEGSKA (reference sequence). CDR3 sequence reads: CSARDLQGGQPQHF. The CDR3 nucleotides read TGCAGTGCTAGAGACCTACAGGGTGGTCAGCCCCAGCATTTT.

This clonotype has only a few counts. V is TRBV7-2 and J is TRBJ2-3; tentatively, D is TRBD2 (7 bases). Trimming pared 2 bases from V and 2 bases from J, leaving 17 bases between. Germline V gives CDR1 SGHTA, CDR2 FQGNSA. The CDR3 consists of 17 residues. CDR3 protein: CASSLIGGEDYTDTQYF. CDR3 DNA sequence: TGTGCCAGCAGCTTAATAGGGGGGGAGGATTACACAGATACGCAGTATTTT. The full variable domain, its missing parts supplied by reference TRBV7-2 and TRBJ2-3, is GAGVSQSPSNKVTEKGKDVELRCDPISGHTALYWYRQSLGQGLEFLIYFQGNSAPDKSGLPSDRFSAERTGGSVSTLTIQRTQQEDSAVYLCASSLIGGEDYTDTQYFGPGTRLTVL.

The chain couples TRBV3-1 to TRBJ2-7; D is unclear. Trimming pared 0 bases from V and 0 bases from J, leaving 9 bases between. The CDR3 spans 15 residues. Germline V gene data show CDR1 as LGHDT and CDR2 as YNNKEL (reference sequence). Here the CDR3 reads CASSQEMGFSYEQYF. The CDR3 region has the DNA TGTGCCAGCAGCCAAGAGATGGGTTTCTCCTACGAGCAGTACTTC.

This clonotype was counted only a few times. The chain recombines TRBV7-9 with TRBJ1-5, with TRBD1 matching over 8 bases. This CDR3 spans 17 amino acids. With V trimmed by 5 bases and J by 2 bases, 11 bases remained unmatched. Per germline, CDR1 SEHNR and CDR2 FQNEAQ (reference sequence). The CDR3 here is CASSADRGPHGNQPQHF. The DNA for the CDR3 is TGTGCCAGCAGCGCAGACAGGGGCCCGCATGGCAATCAGCCCCAGCATTTT.

This clonotype was counted at least ten times. The V gene is TRBV29-1, the J gene TRBJ1-1; possible D gene TRBD1, 5 bases. Trimming took 4 bases from V and 6 from J, leaving 9 bases between them. Germline V gene sequence: CDR1 SQVTM, CDR2 ANQGSEA. CDR3 length: 11 residues. CDR3 region: CSVAGSAEAFF. For the CDR3, the DNA is TGCAGCGTTGCAGGGAGCGCTGAAGCTTTCTTT.

The chain has TRBV20-1 and TRBJ1-2; D possibly corresponds to TRBD1 (6 bases). V dropped 4 bases and J dropped 4 bases, with 10 bases sitting between them. Per the germline V gene, CDR1 is DFQATT and CDR2 is SNEGSKA (reference sequence). The CDR3 runs 12 residues. In DNA form, the CDR3 reads TGCAGTGCTAAGGGGGAAGGCTATGGCTACACCTTC. Translation gives CSAKGEGYGYTF.

In its sample, this clonotype was seen many times. The chain joins TRBV7-2 to TRBJ1-6; unclear D gene. The CDR3 has 14 residues. Germline values: CDR1 SGHTA, CDR2 FQGNSA. The V end lost 4 bases, the J end lost 8 bases, and 12 bases lay between the germline ends. CDR3 protein: CASSSPTPDSPLHF. The CDR3 DNA sequence: TGTGCCAGCAGCTCGCCGACGCCAGATTCACCCCTCCACTTT.